The clone carrying this TCR beta chain was seen a handful of times. Each CDR3 protein gets one entry after TCRdb re-called the RT-PCR reads with MiXCR. This sample has about a million distinct CDR3 sequences, with 18% found just once. The data are from a study of patients and donors after allogeneic stem cell transplantation. The CDR3 is 12 residues long. V trimming: 8 bases; J trimming: 7 bases; junction bases outside the gene matches: 7. CDR1 KGHSH and CDR2 LQKENI come from the germline V gene. The V and J genes are TRBV18 and TRBJ1-1; TRBD1 agrees at 7 bases. The sequence came from a human donor who was either an allogeneic HSCT recipient or a stem cell or donor lymphocyte infusion donor (not recorded which). It is not recorded whose cells these are; they may come from a transplant donor. Sequencing input: blood, either unsorted or a sorted T cell fraction (not recorded which). The CDR3 coding sequence is TGTGCCAGCGCTACCGACAGGGTTGAAGCTTTCTTT. This gives the protein CASATDRVEAFF.